The entry that follows covers one TCR beta chain sequence. The target antigen is unknown. This sample was included in a study of T cells in localized non-small cell lung cancer. General study results and limits: It was uninvolved adjacent lung that showed the highest T cell clonality, exceeding tumor. Only one tumor region was sequenced, so heterogeneity remains possible. Turning up in adjacent lung were a median approximately 57 of the top 100 tumor clones.

CDR3 length: 15 amino acids. Germline V gene data show CDR1 as SEHNR and CDR2 as FQNEAQ (reference sequence). V shed 1 base and J 3 bases; nucleotides not matched to a gene: 4. Assay: immunoSEQ multiplex PCR; the TCRdb copy retains only in-frame clones and omits some. Among 15,000 to 25,000 clones, 80% to 95% were seen once, and the ten largest hold roughly 4%. This receptor was taken from a male donor aged 60 or over with stage I squamous cell lung carcinoma. Source: peripheral blood, taken before any cancer treatment. This chain joins TRBV7-9 and TRBJ2-3; 7 nucleotides match TRBD1. The CDR3 coding sequence is TGTGCCAGCAGCTTAGAAACAGGGGCGACAGATACGCAGTATTTT. Protein sequence: CASSLETGATDTQYF.